The 17 T cell receptor beta chains in this list originate from one sample, sequenced in a study of cytomegalovirus exposure and HLA in healthy donors. PCR involved 60 Vbeta and 13 Jbeta primers. Some clones are missing from TCRdb's copy, which holds only in-frame ones; the method was immunoSEQ multiplex PCR. This table holds fewer than 250,000 clones, approximately 80% found once. Sequencing was carried out using PBMCs. The receptors here all came from a girl between 5 and 17 years old in good health and CMV-seronegative.

This clone was recorded only once. The chain has TRBV2 and TRBJ1-1; TRBD1 agrees at 10 bases. The J segment lost 1 base and the V segment lost 4 bases, leaving 9 bases of the junction unmatched. Per the germline V gene, CDR1 is SNHLY and CDR2 is FYNNEI. The CDR3 has 17 amino acids. The CDR3 reads CASSVDDRGLKNTEAFF. The DNA of the CDR3 is TGTGCCAGCAGTGTGGACGACAGGGGGCTGAAGAACACTGAAGCTTTCTTT. The full variable domain, completed using reference TRBV2 and TRBJ1-1, is EPEVTQTPSHQVTQMGQEVILRCVPISNHLYFYWYRQILGQKVEFLVSFYNNEISEKSEIFDDQFSVERPDGSNFTLKIRSTKLEDSAMYFCASSVDDRGLKNTEAFFGQGTRLTVV.

The V gene is TRBV6-6, the J gene TRBJ1-5, with 7 bases lining up with TRBD1. The germline V gene has CDR1 MNHNY and CDR2 SVGAGI (reference sequence). V lost 6 bases to trimming and J lost 2 bases; unmatched junction nucleotides: 4. The CDR3 sequence is 14 residues long. The CDR3 bases are TGTGCCAGCAGAGTAGACAGGGGCAATCAGCCCCAGCATTTT. Protein sequence: CASRVDRGNQPQHF.

V is TRBV4-2 and J is TRBJ2-1; 7 nucleotides line up with TRBD1. The CDR3 is 15 amino acids. V was pared by 4 bases and J by 1 base, with 4 bases of the junction left unmatched. Germline loops: CDR1 LGHNA, CDR2 YNFKEQ. The CDR3 sequence: CASSRGGGSYNEQFF. CDR3 bases: TGTGCCAGCAGCCGAGGGGGCGGGTCCTACAATGAGCAGTTCTTC.

This clone was found once. J is TRBJ1-2 and V is TRBV14, with D maybe TRBD1 (6 bases). CDR1 and CDR2 (germline): SGHDN, FVKESK. CDR3 length: 13 residues. Trimming removed 3 bases at V and 4 bases at J, with 9 bases between. The CDR3 DNA reads TGTGCCAGCAGCCAGGACAGCCGCTATGGCTACACCTTC. Encoded protein: CASSQDSRYGYTF.

The V gene is TRBV19, the J gene TRBJ1-1; no reliable D call. The germline V gene has CDR1 LNHDA and CDR2 SQIVND (reference sequence). V was cut by 0 bases and J by 6 bases, with 14 bases left in between. This CDR3 spans 15 amino acids. The CDR3, as DNA: TGTGCCAGTAGTATAGATCAGAGGGCCCGGGCTGAAGCTTTCTTT. It codes for CASSIDQRARAEAFF.

The V and J genes are TRBV5-4 and TRBJ2-1, with 9 positions matching TRBD2. The CDR3 spans 17 residues. CDR1 is SGHNT and CDR2 is YYREEE in the germline V gene (reference sequence). V gave up 1 base and J gave up 5 bases; unmatched junction bases: 10. The CDR3 DNA reads TGTGCCAGCAGCTTGTATCTGCGGGAGGGCCCTCACAATGAGCAGTTCTTC. Its translation: CASSLYLREGPHNEQFF.

The table lists this clone with a few counts. V gene TRBV5-1 combines with J gene TRBJ1-1, with 10 nucleotides matching TRBD1. The germline CDR1 and CDR2 sequences are SGHRS and YFSETQ. After removal of 5 bases from V and 4 bases from J, the junction contained 5 bases not matched to a gene. This CDR3 has 14 amino acids. CDR3 loop: CASSGTGEATEAFF. Here the CDR3 DNA reads TGCGCCAGCAGTGGGACAGGGGAGGCCACTGAAGCTTTCTTT.

V gene TRBV7-2 combines with J gene TRBJ1-2; 9 bases align to TRBD1. Trimming took 5 bases from V and 2 from J; bases not matched to a gene: 6. The CDR3 spans 15 residues. The germline gives CDR1 SGHTA, CDR2 FQGNSA. DNA for the CDR3: TGTGCCAGCAGCCCAAGGACAGGGGAGAACTATGGCTACACCTTC. Protein product: CASSPRTGENYGYTF.

Concerning this clone itself: Within the sample, other DNA sequences also encode this same CDR3. The chain couples TRBV28 to TRBJ2-3; TRBD2 is a possible D gene (6 bases). V was cut by 6 bases and J by 0 bases, with 10 bases left in between. CDR1 MDHEN and CDR2 SYDVKM come from the germline V gene. The CDR3 is 14 amino acids. CDR3 loop: CASRPGGSTDTQYF. CDR3 DNA sequence: TGTGCCAGCAGACCCGGGGGTAGCACAGATACGCAGTATTTT.

The CDR3: CASQDRWGTDTQYF. CDR3 DNA: TGTGCCAGCCAGGACAGGTGGGGCACAGATACGCAGTATTTT. The chain has TRBV28 and TRBJ2-3, with 7 nucleotides matching TRBD1. Germline V gives CDR1 MDHEN, CDR2 SYDVKM. The trim removed 8 bases at V and 1 base at J, leaving 6 bases unmatched. The CDR3 has 14 residues. The full variable domain, in which reference TRBV28 and TRBJ2-3 provide the parts outside the CDR3, is DVKVTQSSRYLVKRTGEKVFLECVQDMDHENMFWYRQDPGLGLRLIYFSYDVKMKEKGDIPEGYSVSREKKERFSLILESASTNQTSMYLCASQDRWGTDTQYFGPGTRLTVL.

The V and J genes are TRBV7-9 and TRBJ2-3; D is ambiguous. This CDR3 has 13 residues. Trimming removed 7 bases at V and 5 bases at J, with 13 bases between. Per the germline V gene, CDR1 is SEHNR and CDR2 is FQNEAQ (reference sequence). CDR3 loop: CASMRTSGDTQYF. The CDR3 DNA reads as TGTGCCAGCATGCGCACCTCTGGAGATACGCAGTATTTT.

The chain joins TRBV6-1 to TRBJ1-3; TRBD1 agrees at 7 bases. The V gene's germline CDR1 is MNHNS and CDR2 SASEGT. The CDR3 is 17 residues long. V lost 0 bases to trimming and J lost 0 bases; unmatched junction nucleotides: 5. This CDR3 is CASSEAPGQSSGNTIYF. CDR3 coding DNA: TGTGCCAGCAGTGAAGCTCCGGGACAGAGCTCTGGAAACACCATATATTTT.

The chain uses TRBV18 and TRBJ2-7; 10 bases align to TRBD1. V shed 3 bases and J 5 bases; nucleotides not matched to a gene: 16. The CDR3 covers 18 residues. The germline gives CDR1 KGHSH, CDR2 LQKENI. CDR3 in amino acids: CASSPSLGSGQGYDEQYF. The DNA of the CDR3 is TGTGCCAGCTCACCCTCGCTAGGTTCGGGACAGGGGTACGACGAGCAGTACTTC.

The chain links TRBV10-3 to TRBJ2-7; 8 positions agree with TRBD2. Germline values: CDR1 ENHRY, CDR2 SYGVKD. CDR3 length: 13 amino acids. V was pared by 7 bases and J by 4 bases, with 6 bases of the junction left unmatched. The CDR3 here is CAIKDPGGYEQYF. The CDR3 region has the DNA TGTGCCATCAAAGATCCGGGAGGGTACGAGCAGTACTTC.

The table lists this clone with a few counts. V gene TRBV19 combines with J gene TRBJ1-1; 8 nucleotides align to TRBD1. V shed 8 bases, J shed 2 bases, and the junction held 10 bases outside the gene matches. Per germline, CDR1 LNHDA and CDR2 SQIVND (reference sequence). The CDR3 contains 15 residues. Written as DNA, the CDR3 is TGTGCCAGTTACGATCAGGGGGCCGTCAACACTGAAGCTTTCTTT. Translated: CASYDQGAVNTEAFF.

This clone was counted only a few times. The gene calls are TRBV9 and TRBJ1-2; the D gene is possibly TRBD1 (5 bases). The CDR3 contains 14 residues. CDR1 is SGDLS and CDR2 is YYNGEE in the germline V gene. V dropped 4 bases and J dropped 4 bases, with 14 bases sitting between them. CDR3 residues: CASSPQEGGYGYTF. DNA of the CDR3: TGTGCCAGCAGCCCACAGGAAGGCGGCTATGGCTACACCTTC.

The J gene is TRBJ1-2, the V gene TRBV13; D call uncertain. CDR1 and CDR2 (germline): PRHDT, FYEKMQ (reference sequence). The CDR3 loop spans 15 amino acids. The V and J ends lost 2 bases and 4 bases respectively, with 14 bases between them. The CDR3 nucleotides read TGTGCCAGCAGCTTAAGGGAGCCGTCCCTCTATGGCTACACCTTC. As protein: CASSLREPSLYGYTF.